The present T cell receptor beta chain was sequenced within a study of T-cell memory formation after mild COVID-19. The wider study: Clusters were largely donor specific. Whole-study findings and limits: Later expanders leaned CD4+, whereas clones that contracted between day 15 and 85 were balanced CD4/CD8. Some responding clones appeared in pre-infection memory, suggesting cross-reactive memory joined. Second-wave clones reaching peak frequency on day 37 lacked confirmed SARS-CoV-2 specificity.

TCRdb ran MiXCR on the 5' RACE reads and lists one entry per CDR3 protein. The sample has about 310,000 distinct CDR3 sequences; approximately 20% are singletons. Comments on this clonotype: Its target is unknown.

V shed 4 bases, J shed 8 bases, and the junction held 6 bases outside the gene matches. The CDR3 contains 14 residues. The clonotype originates from a man between 18 and 35 years old who had mild COVID-19 (a few samples of this study predate the infection). Cell type and time point are not known. The chain is built from TRBV12-3 or TRBV12-4 and TRBJ2-2, with 8 nucleotides matching TRBD1. Sequences were obtained from PBMCs or a T cell subset sorted from them (not recorded which). The CDR3 here is CASSSGQGAGELFF. The CDR3 region has the DNA TGTGCCAGCAGTTCCGGACAGGGCGCGGGGGAGCTGTTTTTT.